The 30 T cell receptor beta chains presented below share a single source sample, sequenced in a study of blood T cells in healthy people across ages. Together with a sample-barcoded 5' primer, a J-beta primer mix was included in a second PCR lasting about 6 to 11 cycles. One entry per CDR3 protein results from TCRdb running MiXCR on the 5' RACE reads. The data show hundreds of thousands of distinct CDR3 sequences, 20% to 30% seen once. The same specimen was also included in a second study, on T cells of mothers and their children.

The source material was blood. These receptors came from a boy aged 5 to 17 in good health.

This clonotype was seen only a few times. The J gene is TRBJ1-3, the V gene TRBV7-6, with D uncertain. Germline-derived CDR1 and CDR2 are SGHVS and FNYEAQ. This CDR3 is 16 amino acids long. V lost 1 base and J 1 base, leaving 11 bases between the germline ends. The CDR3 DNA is TGTGCCAGCAGCTTAGTTGCGGGGATGTCTGGAAACACCATATATTTT. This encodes CASSLVAGMSGNTIYF.

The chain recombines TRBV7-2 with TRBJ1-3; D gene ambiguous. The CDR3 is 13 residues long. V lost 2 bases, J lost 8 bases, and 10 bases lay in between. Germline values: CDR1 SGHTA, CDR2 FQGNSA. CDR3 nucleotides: TGTGCCAGCAGCTTATACAGCGCGGACACCATATATTTT. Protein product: CASSLYSADTIYF.

The CDR3 here is CASSSGTSGADTQYF. Written as DNA, the CDR3 is TGTGCCAGCAGCTCCGGGACTAGTGGGGCAGATACGCAGTATTTT. This chain links TRBV28 with TRBJ2-3; 8 bases are a match to TRBD2. Germline CDR1 reads MDHEN; CDR2 reads SYDVKM. V lost 6 bases to trimming and J lost 4 bases; unmatched junction nucleotides: 9. The CDR3 has 15 amino acids.

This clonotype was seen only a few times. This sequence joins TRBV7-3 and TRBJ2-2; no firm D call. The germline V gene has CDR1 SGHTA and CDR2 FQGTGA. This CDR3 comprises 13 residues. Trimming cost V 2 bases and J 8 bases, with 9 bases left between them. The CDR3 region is CASSLGAIGELFF. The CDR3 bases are TGTGCCAGCAGCTTAGGTGCCATTGGGGAGCTGTTTTTT.

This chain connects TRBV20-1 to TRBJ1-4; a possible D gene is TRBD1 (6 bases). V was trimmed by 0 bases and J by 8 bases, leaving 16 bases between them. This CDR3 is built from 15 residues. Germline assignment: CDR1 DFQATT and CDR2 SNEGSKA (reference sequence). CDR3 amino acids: CSARDTWAGAEKLFF. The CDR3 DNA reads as TGCAGTGCTAGAGATACGTGGGCAGGGGCGGAAAAACTGTTTTTT.

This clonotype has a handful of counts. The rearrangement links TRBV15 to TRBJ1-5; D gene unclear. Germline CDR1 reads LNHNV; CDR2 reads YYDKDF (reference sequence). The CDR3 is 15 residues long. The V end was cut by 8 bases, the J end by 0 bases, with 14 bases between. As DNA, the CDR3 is TGTGCCACCTCCACTGGGATTTTTAGCAATCAGCCCCAGCATTTT. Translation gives CATSTGIFSNQPQHF.

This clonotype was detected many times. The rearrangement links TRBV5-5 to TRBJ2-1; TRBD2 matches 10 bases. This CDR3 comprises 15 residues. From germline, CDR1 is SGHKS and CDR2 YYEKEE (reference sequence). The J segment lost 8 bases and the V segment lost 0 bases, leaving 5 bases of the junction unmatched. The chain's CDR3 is CASSLASGGAYEQFF. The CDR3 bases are TGTGCCAGCAGCTTGGCCAGCGGGGGGGCCTATGAGCAGTTCTTC. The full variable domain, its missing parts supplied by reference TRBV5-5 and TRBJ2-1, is DAGVTQSPTHLIKTRGQQVTLRCSPISGHKSVSWYQQVLGQGPQFIFQYYEKEERGRGNFPDRFSARQFPNYSSELNVNALLLGDSALYLCASSLASGGAYEQFFGPGTRLTVL.

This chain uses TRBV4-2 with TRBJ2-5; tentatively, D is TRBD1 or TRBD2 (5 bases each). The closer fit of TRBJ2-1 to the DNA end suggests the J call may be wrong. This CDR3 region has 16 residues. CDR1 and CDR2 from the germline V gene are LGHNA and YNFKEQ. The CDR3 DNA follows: TGTGCCAGCAGCCAGGCAGGGACCATCGAGGATAATGAGCAGTTCTTC. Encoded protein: CASSQAGTIEDNEQFF.

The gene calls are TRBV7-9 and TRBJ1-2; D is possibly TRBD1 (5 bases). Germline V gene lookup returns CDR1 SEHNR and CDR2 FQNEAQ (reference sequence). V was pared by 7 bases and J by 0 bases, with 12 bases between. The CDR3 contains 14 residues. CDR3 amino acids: CASNSGASNYGYTF. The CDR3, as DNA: TGTGCCAGCAACTCTGGGGCCTCTAACTATGGCTACACCTTC.

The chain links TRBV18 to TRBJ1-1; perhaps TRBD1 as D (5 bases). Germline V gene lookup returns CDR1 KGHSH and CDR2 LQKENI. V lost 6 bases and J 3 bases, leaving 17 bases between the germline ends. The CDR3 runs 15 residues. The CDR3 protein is CASSNMGGGDTEAFF. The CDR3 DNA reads TGTGCCAGCTCGAACATGGGGGGTGGGGACACTGAAGCTTTCTTT.

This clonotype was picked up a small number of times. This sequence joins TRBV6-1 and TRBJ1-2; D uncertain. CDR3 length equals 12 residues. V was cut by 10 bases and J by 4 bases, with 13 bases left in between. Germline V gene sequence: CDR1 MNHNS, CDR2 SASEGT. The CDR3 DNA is TGTGCCATCGCACGCCGGATCTATGGCTACACCTTC. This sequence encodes CAIARRIYGYTF.

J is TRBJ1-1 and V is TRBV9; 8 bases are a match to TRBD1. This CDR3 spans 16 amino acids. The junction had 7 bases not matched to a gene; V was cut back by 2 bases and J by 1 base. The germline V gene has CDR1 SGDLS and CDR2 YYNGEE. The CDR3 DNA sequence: TGTGCCAGCAGCGTCACAGGGGGTAGACCGAACACTGAAGCTTTCTTT. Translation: CASSVTGGRPNTEAFF.

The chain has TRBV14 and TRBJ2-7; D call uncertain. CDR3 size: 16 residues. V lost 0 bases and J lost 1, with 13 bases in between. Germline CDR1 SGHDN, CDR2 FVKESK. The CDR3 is CASSQDQPVTSYEQYF. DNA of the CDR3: TGTGCCAGCAGCCAAGATCAGCCAGTTACTTCCTACGAGCAGTACTTC.

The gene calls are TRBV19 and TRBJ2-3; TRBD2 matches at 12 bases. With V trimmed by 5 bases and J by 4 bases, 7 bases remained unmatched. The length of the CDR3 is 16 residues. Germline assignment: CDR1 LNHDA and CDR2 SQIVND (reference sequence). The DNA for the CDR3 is TGTGCCAGTAGTCTCCCTAGCGGGGGGGTAGCAGATACGCAGTATTTT. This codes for CASSLPSGGVADTQYF.

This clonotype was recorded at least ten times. The CDR3 region has the DNA TGTGCCAGCAGTTTAAGGGCCGGGGAGCTGTTTTTT. Translating it yields CASSLRAGELFF. The chain employs TRBV7-8 and TRBJ2-2; D is unresolved. This CDR3 is 12 amino acids long. V was cut by 6 bases and J by 6 bases, with 8 bases left in between. Per germline, CDR1 SGHVS and CDR2 FQNEAQ.

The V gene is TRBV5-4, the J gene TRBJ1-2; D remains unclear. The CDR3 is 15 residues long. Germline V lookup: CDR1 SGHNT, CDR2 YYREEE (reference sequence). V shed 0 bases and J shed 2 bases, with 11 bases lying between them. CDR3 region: CASSLVGRPNYGYTF. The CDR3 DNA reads TGTGCCAGCAGCTTGGTTGGCAGGCCCAACTATGGCTACACCTTC.

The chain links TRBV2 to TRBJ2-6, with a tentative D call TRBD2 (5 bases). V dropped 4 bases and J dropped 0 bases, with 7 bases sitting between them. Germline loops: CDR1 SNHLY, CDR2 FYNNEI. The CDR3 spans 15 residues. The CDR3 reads CASSAEVSGANVLTF. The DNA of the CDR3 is TGTGCCAGCAGTGCGGAGGTCTCTGGGGCCAACGTCCTGACTTTC.

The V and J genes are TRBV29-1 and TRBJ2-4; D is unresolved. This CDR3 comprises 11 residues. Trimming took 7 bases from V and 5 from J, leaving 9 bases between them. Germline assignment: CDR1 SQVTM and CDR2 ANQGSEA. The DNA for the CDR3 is TGCAGCGCCAATCGTGAAAACATTCAGTACTTC. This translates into CSANRENIQYF.

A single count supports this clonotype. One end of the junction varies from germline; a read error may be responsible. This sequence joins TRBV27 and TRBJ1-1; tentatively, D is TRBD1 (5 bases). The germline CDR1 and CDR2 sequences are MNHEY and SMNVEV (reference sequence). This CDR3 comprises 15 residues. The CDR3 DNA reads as TGTGCCAGCAATTTATCGGCAGGGACTCATCCTGAAGCTTTCTTT. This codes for CASNLSAGTHPEAFF.

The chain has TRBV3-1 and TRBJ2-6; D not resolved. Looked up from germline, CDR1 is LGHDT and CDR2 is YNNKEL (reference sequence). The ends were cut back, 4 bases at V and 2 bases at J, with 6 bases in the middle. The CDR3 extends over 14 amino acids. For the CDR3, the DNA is TGTGCCAGCAGCCTTAGAACTGGGGCCAACGTCCTGACTTTC. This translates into CASSLRTGANVLTF.

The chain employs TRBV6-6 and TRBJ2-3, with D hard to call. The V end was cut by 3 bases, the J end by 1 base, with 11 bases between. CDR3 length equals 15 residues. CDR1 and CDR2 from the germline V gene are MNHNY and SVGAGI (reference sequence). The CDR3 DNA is TGTGCCAGCAGTTATGGAAGGCGCCGCACAGATACGCAGTATTTT. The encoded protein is CASSYGRRRTDTQYF.

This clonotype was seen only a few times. CDR3 region: CANSPGTSGRPEQFF. The DNA of the CDR3 is TGTGCCAACAGCCCCGGGACTAGCGGGAGGCCTGAGCAGTTCTTC. V is TRBV28 and J is TRBJ2-1; 15 bases are a match to TRBD2. The V and J ends lost 10 bases and 9 bases, in that order; junction bases with no gene match: 10. The CDR3 covers 15 residues. Per germline, CDR1 MDHEN and CDR2 SYDVKM.

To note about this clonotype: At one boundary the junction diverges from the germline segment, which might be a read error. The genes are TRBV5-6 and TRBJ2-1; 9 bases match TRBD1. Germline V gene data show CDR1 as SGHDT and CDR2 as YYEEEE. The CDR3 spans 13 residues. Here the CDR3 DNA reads TGTGCCAGCAGCTTTCCGACAGGGGGAGGGATCTACTTC. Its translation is CASSFPTGGGIYF. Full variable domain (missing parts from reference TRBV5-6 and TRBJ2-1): DAGVTQSPTHLIKTRGQQVTLRCSPKSGHDTVSWYQQALGQGPQFIFQYYEEEERQRGNFPDRFSGHQFPNYSSELNVNALLLGDSALYLCASSFPTGGGIYFGPGTRLTVL.

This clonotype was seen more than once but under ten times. This CDR3 reads CSAELSGGAGYTGELFF. CDR3 sequence (DNA): TGCAGTGCTGAATTGAGCGGGGGGGCCGGTTACACCGGGGAGCTGTTTTTT. The chain combines TRBV20-1 with TRBJ2-2, with TRBD2 matching over 10 bases. The CDR3 loop spans 17 amino acids. Per the germline V gene, CDR1 is DFQATT and CDR2 is SNEGSKA (reference sequence). The ends lost 5 bases at V and 3 bases at J; junction bases unmatched: 12.

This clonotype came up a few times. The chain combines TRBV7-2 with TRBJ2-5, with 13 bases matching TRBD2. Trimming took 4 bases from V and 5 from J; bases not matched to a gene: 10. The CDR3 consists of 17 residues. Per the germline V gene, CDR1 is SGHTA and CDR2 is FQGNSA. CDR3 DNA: TGTGCCAGCAGCTCTGGACTAGCGGGAGTAGTAAGGGAGACCCAGTACTTC. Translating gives CASSSGLAGVVRETQYF.

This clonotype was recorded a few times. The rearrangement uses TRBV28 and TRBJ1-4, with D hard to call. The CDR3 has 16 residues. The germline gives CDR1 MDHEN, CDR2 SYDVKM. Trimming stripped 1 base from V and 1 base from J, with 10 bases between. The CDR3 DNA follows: TGTGCCAGCAGTTTATCTACGAGCGGAACTAATGAAAAACTGTTTTTT. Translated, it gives CASSLSTSGTNEKLFF.

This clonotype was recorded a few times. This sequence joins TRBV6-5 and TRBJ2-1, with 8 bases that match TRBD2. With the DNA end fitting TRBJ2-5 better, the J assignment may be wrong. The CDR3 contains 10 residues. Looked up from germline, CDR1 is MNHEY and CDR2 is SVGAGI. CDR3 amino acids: CLSGGETQYF. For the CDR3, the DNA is TGTCTCAGCGGGGGCGAGACCCAGTACTTC.

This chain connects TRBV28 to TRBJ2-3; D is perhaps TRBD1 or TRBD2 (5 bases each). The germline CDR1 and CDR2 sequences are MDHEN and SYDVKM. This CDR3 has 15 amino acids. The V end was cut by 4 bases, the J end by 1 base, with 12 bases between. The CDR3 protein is CASSSGAERTDTQYF. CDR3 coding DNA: TGTGCCAGCAGTTCCGGGGCAGAGCGCACAGATACGCAGTATTTT.

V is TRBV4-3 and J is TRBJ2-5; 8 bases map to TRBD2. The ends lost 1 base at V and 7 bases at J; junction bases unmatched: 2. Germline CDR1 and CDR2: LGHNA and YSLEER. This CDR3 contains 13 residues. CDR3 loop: CASSQGRGGTQYF. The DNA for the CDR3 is TGCGCCAGCAGCCAAGGCCGGGGGGGGACCCAGTACTTC.

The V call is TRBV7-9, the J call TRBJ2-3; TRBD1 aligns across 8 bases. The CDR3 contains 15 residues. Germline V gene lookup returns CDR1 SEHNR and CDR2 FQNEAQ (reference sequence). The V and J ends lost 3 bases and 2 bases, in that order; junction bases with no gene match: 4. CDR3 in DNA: TGTGCCAGCAGCTTCAGACAGGGGCCCACAGATACGCAGTATTTT. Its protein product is CASSFRQGPTDTQYF.